The next 3 T cell receptor beta chains were all read from a single sample in a study of liver allograft versus peripheral blood T cells. On the study more broadly: Transplanted-liver and recipient peripheral blood T cell receptor repertoires were compared.

Each CDR3 protein is one row after TCRdb ran MiXCR on the reads. The data show under 1,500 distinct CDR3 sequences, roughly 10% seen once. The receptors shown here come from a human patient who had a liver transplant. Some T cells may originate from the graft donor.

Notes on this clonotype: This sequence is one base from a far larger clone and is likely a read error. The rearrangement uses TRBV27 and TRBJ1-4; perhaps TRBD2 as D (5 bases). The DNA end is a closer match to TRBJ2-2, so the J assignment may be wrong. Germline-derived CDR1 and CDR2 are MNHEY and SMNVEV (reference sequence). The CDR3 sequence is 14 residues long. The CDR3 sequence: CASKTTLLLGELFF. The CDR3 nucleotides are TGTGCCAGCAAGACTACTCTTCTGCTCGGGGAGCTGTTTTTT.

This clonotype ranks as large. The V and J genes are TRBV6-1 and TRBJ1-4, with 7 positions matching TRBD1. The CDR3 has 16 amino acids. CDR1 and CDR2 (germline): MNHNS, SASEGT. V gave up 0 bases and J gave up 7 bases; unmatched junction bases: 8. In DNA, the CDR3 is TGTGCCAGCAGTGAAGCAACTACAGGGGAAGGTGAAAAACTGTTTTTT. Translation: CASSEATTGEGEKLFF.

The chain is built from TRBV20-1 and TRBJ2-7, with 7 nucleotides matching TRBD2. The germline V gene encodes CDR1 DFQATT and CDR2 SNEGSKA (reference sequence). Trimming at V came to 1 base and at J to 6 bases, leaving 9 bases not matched to a gene. The CDR3 contains 14 residues. The CDR3 sequence is CSARVLAGESEQYF. CDR3 bases: TGCAGTGCTAGAGTCCTCGCGGGGGAGTCCGAGCAGTACTTC.